One sample yielded the 14 T cell receptor beta chains listed below, sequenced in a study of cytomegalovirus exposure and HLA in healthy donors. PCR used 60 Vbeta primers and 13 Jbeta primers. Repertoires were generated with immunoSEQ multiplex PCR, while TCRdb's copy carries only in-frame clones and drops some. The sample holds around 150,000 clones, around 82% seen once. The sequencing sample was made of PBMCs. Receptors were obtained from a man aged 45-65 years in good health and CMV-seropositive.

The rearrangement uses TRBV15 and TRBJ2-7, with TRBD1 identical over 11 bases. Germline V gene data show CDR1 as LNHNV and CDR2 as YYDKDF (reference sequence). Trimming took 3 bases from V and 2 from J; bases not matched to a gene: 12. This CDR3 has 18 amino acids. The DNA for the CDR3 is TGTGCCACCAGCAGCCCCGATCCGGACAGGGGGCGCGCCTACGAGCAGTACTTC. It specifies CATSSPDPDRGRAYEQYF. The whole variable domain, remainder taken from reference TRBV15 and TRBJ2-7, is DAMVIQNPRYQVTQFGKPVTLSCSQTLNHNVMYWYQQKSSQAPKLLFHYYDKDFNNEADTPDNFQSRRPNTSFCFLDIRSPGLGDTAMYLCATSSPDPDRGRAYEQYFGPGTRLTVT.

V gene TRBV4-2 combines with J gene TRBJ1-2, with D possibly TRBD1 on 5 matching bases. Trimming removed 5 bases at V and 8 bases at J, with 15 bases between. The CDR3 runs 13 residues. Germline loops: CDR1 LGHNA, CDR2 YNFKEQ. This chain's CDR3 is CASSNRNAQGYTF. In DNA form, the CDR3 reads TGTGCCAGCAGCAACAGGAACGCTCAGGGCTACACCTTC.

The V and J genes are TRBV7-9 and TRBJ1-2, with 9 bases identical to TRBD1. The junction had 10 bases not matched to a gene; V was cut back by 5 bases and J by 6 bases. The CDR3 has 15 residues. CDR1 SEHNR and CDR2 FQNEAQ come from the germline V gene (reference sequence). The CDR3 DNA sequence: TGTGCCAGCAGCGGACTCGGACAGGGGATCCATGGCTACACCTTC. This translates into CASSGLGQGIHGYTF.

The chain recombines TRBV28 with TRBJ1-5, with D maybe TRBD1 (6 bases). This CDR3 contains 18 residues. Trimming left V 7 bases short and J 0 bases short, with 22 bases between. The germline gives CDR1 MDHEN, CDR2 SYDVKM. The CDR3 nucleotides read TGTGCCAGCACCCCTTTGGCAGGGGCACCGAATAGCAATCAGCCCCAGCATTTT. It specifies CASTPLAGAPNSNQPQHF. Drawing the rest from reference TRBV28 and TRBJ1-5, the complete variable domain is DVKVTQSSRYLVKRTGEKVFLECVQDMDHENMFWYRQDPGLGLRLIYFSYDVKMKEKGDIPEGYSVSREKKERFSLILESASTNQTSMYLCASTPLAGAPNSNQPQHFGDGTRLSIL.

The V gene is TRBV9, the J gene TRBJ2-7; TRBD2 matches 12 bases. In germline, CDR1 is SGDLS, CDR2 YYNGEE. The CDR3 has 16 amino acids. J was trimmed by 0 bases and V by 3 bases; bases with no gene match: 4. In DNA, the CDR3 is TGTGCCAGCAGCGCTACTAGCGGGGGGCGCTCCTACGAGCAGTACTTC. Its protein is CASSATSGGRSYEQYF. The variable domain in full, with the rest retrieved from reference TRBV9 and TRBJ2-7, is DSGVTQTPKHLITATGQRVTLRCSPRSGDLSVYWYQQSLDQGLQFLIQYYNGEERAKGNILERFSAQQFPDLHSELNLSSLELGDSALYFCASSATSGGRSYEQYFGPGTRLTVT.

The V gene is TRBV30, the J gene TRBJ2-1; 9 bases line up with TRBD2. The germline V gene encodes CDR1 GTSNPN and CDR2 SVGIG (reference sequence). The CDR3 has 13 residues. Trimming cost V 1 base and J 8 bases; bases outside gene matches: 3. The DNA of the CDR3 is TGTGCCTGGAGTGGCGGGGGGGCTCATGAGCAGTTCTTC. As protein: CAWSGGGAHEQFF.

The chain has TRBV7-2 and TRBJ2-3; weak D call: TRBD2 (7 bases). The CDR3 sequence is 17 residues long. The germline gives CDR1 SGHTA, CDR2 FQGNSA. V lost 0 bases and J lost 1, with 14 bases in between. CDR3 amino acids: CASSLAGGPGGTDTQYF. DNA for the CDR3: TGTGCCAGCAGCTTAGCGGGGGGGCCGGGGGGCACAGATACGCAGTATTTT. Together with reference TRBV7-2 and TRBJ2-3, the CDR3 gives the full variable domain: GAGVSQSPSNKVTEKGKDVELRCDPISGHTALYWYRQSLGQGLEFLIYFQGNSAPDKSGLPSDRFSAERTGGSVSTLTIQRTQQEDSAVYLCASSLAGGPGGTDTQYFGPGTRLTVL.

The chain has TRBV7-2 and TRBJ1-5, with 8 bases aligning to TRBD1. Germline V lookup: CDR1 SGHTA, CDR2 FQGNSA. The trim removed 2 bases at V and 4 bases at J, leaving 10 bases unmatched. This CDR3 spans 17 amino acids. CDR3 nucleotides: TGTGCCAGCAGCTTATCCCACAGGGGGAATGTAAATCAGCCCCAGCATTTT. Its translation is CASSLSHRGNVNQPQHF.

The chain carries TRBV6-1 and TRBJ2-1; D may be TRBD1 (6 bases). V shed 3 bases and J shed 6 bases, with 15 bases lying between them. CDR1 is MNHNS and CDR2 is SASEGT in the germline V gene. The CDR3 contains 15 residues. CDR3 loop: CASSDGRGAFNEQFF. The CDR3 nucleotides read TGTGCCAGCAGTGACGGCAGGGGCGCGTTCAATGAGCAGTTCTTC.

This clone was detected once. V and J are TRBV19 and TRBJ1-3; D possibly corresponds to TRBD1 (6 bases). Germline assignment: CDR1 LNHDA and CDR2 SQIVND (reference sequence). This CDR3 is built from 13 residues. V lost 10 bases, J lost 1 base, and 11 bases lay in between. The CDR3: CATLDRSGNTIYF. DNA for the CDR3: TGTGCCACCCTGGACAGATCTGGAAACACCATATATTTT.

The chain employs TRBV19 and TRBJ2-5; weak D call: TRBD2 (6 bases). The better agreement between TRBJ2-7 and the DNA end casts doubt on the J call. Germline CDR1 reads LNHDA; CDR2 reads SQIVND (reference sequence). This CDR3 region has 14 residues. Here the CDR3 DNA reads TGTGCCAGTAGTTTCTCGAGCGGGTCCTACGAGCAGTACTTC. It yields the protein CASSFSSGSYEQYF.

The rearrangement joins TRBV14 to TRBJ2-1; 9 bases line up with TRBD2. The CDR3 loop spans 14 amino acids. Germline-derived CDR1 and CDR2 are SGHDN and FVKESK. Germline trimming cut 1 base from V and 7 bases from J; bases unmatched to any gene: 2. CDR3 region: CASSQGSGRNEQFF. In DNA form, the CDR3 reads TGTGCCAGCAGCCAAGGTAGCGGGAGAAATGAGCAGTTCTTC.

This clone showed up just once. The gene calls are TRBV18 and TRBJ1-2; 9 positions agree with TRBD1. This CDR3 contains 14 residues. The J segment lost 5 bases and the V segment lost 4 bases, leaving 5 bases of the junction unmatched. Germline assignment: CDR1 KGHSH and CDR2 LQKENI. The DNA for the CDR3 is TGTGCCAGCTCACGACAGGGGGAAGGGTATGGCTACACCTTC. It translates to CASSRQGEGYGYTF. The full variable domain, completed using reference TRBV18 and TRBJ1-2, is NAGVMQNPRHLVRRRGQEARLRCSPMKGHSHVYWYRQLPEEGLKFMVYLQKENIIDESGMPKERFSAEFPKEGPSILRIQQVVRGDSAAYFCASSRQGEGYGYTFGSGTRLTVV.

The rearrangement uses TRBV9 and TRBJ1-2; 8 bases match TRBD1. CDR1 is SGDLS and CDR2 is YYNGEE in the germline V gene. V lost 4 bases, J lost 2 bases, and 7 bases stayed unmatched. This CDR3 has 15 residues. The CDR3 DNA is TGTGCCAGCAGCCCCAGGACAGGGAGGAACTATGGCTACACCTTC. Amino acids: CASSPRTGRNYGYTF.